The 27 T cell receptor beta chains in this list originate from one sample, sequenced in a study of cytomegalovirus exposure and HLA in healthy donors. Sequenced by immunoSEQ multiplex PCR; TCRdb stores in-frame clones only, minus some. The sample shows 180,000 or so clones, 70% to 85% of them seen only once. Sample: PBMCs. The receptors were sampled from a woman aged 30 to 39 in good health and CMV-seropositive.

The chain employs TRBV29-1 and TRBJ2-7; D is unclear. This CDR3 has 13 residues. Trimming took off 8 bases at V and 5 bases at J, with 19 bases between the two ends. Germline V gene lookup returns CDR1 SQVTM and CDR2 ANQGSEA. DNA for the CDR3: TGCAGCCCCCTGGGCAGGTCGTTTCACGAGCAGTACTTC. Its protein product is CSPLGRSFHEQYF.

Concerning this clone: Germline is not matched at one junction end, which may reflect a read error. The rearrangement joins TRBV30 to TRBJ2-7; D unclear. CDR1 and CDR2 (germline): GTSNPN, SVGIG (reference sequence). This CDR3 region has 13 residues. CDR3 bases: TGTGCCTGGAGCTCCGACACATTCTACAAGCAGTACTTC. The encoded protein is CAWSSDTFYKQYF. The variable domain in full, completed from reference TRBV30 and TRBJ2-7, reads SQTIHQWPATLVQPVGSPLSLECTVEGTSNPNLYWYRQAAGRGLQLLFYSVGIGQISSEVPQNLSASRPQDRQFILSSKKLLLSDSGFYLCAWSSDTFYKQYFGPGTRLTVT.

This chain uses TRBV29-1 with TRBJ2-1; 7 bases are shared with TRBD2. The CDR3 has 14 residues. V trimming: 5 bases; J trimming: 2 bases; junction bases outside the gene matches: 6. Germline lookup yields CDR1 SQVTM and CDR2 ANQGSEA. The CDR3 nucleotides are TGCAGCGTTCCCAGCGGGGCGGCCTACAATGAGCAGTTCTTC. Protein: CSVPSGAAYNEQFF.

Only one count was recorded for this clone. The chain recombines TRBV6-5 with TRBJ2-3; D gene ambiguous. CDR1 and CDR2 (germline): MNHEY, SVGAGI. This CDR3 has 16 amino acids. The V gene lost 0 bases and the J gene lost 6 bases, with 16 bases spanning the gap. The CDR3 bases are TGTGCCAGCAGTTACTCTAGTCTCTTTCCGCGGGATACGCAGTATTTT. Its protein is CASSYSSLFPRDTQYF.

This chain uses TRBV23-1 with TRBJ1-5; D gene uncertain. TRBV23-1 is given ORF status, its function remaining uncertain. The CDR3 runs to 15 residues. Between the trimmed V and J ends, which lost 7 bases and 1 base, there was a span of 14 bases. Here the CDR3 DNA reads TGCGCCAGCACCAACAGTCCGAACAGCAATCAGCCCCAGCATTTT. Translation: CASTNSPNSNQPQHF.

V gene TRBV19 combines with J gene TRBJ2-6; tentatively, D is TRBD1 (6 bases). The ends were cut back, 5 bases at V and 0 bases at J, with 11 bases in the middle. Per the germline V gene, CDR1 is LNHDA and CDR2 is SQIVND (reference sequence). CDR3 length: 16 residues. The chain's CDR3 is CASSANRASGANVLTF. CDR3 nucleotide sequence: TGTGCCAGTAGTGCAAACAGGGCCTCTGGGGCCAACGTCCTGACTTTC. Variable domain in full (rest from reference TRBV19 and TRBJ2-6): DGGITQSPKYLFRKEGQNVTLSCEQNLNHDAMYWYRQDPGQGLRLIYYSQIVNDFQKGDIAEGYSVSREKKESFPLTVTSAQKNPTAFYLCASSANRASGANVLTFGAGSRLTVL.

This rearrangement joins TRBV5-4 to TRBJ1-2, with a possible D match to TRBD1 (6 bases). The germline V gene encodes CDR1 SGHNT and CDR2 YYREEE (reference sequence). The CDR3 runs 20 residues. Trimming stripped 1 base from V and 7 bases from J, with 32 bases between. The CDR3 loop is CASSLYRRGAGASLSGGYTF. The CDR3, as DNA: TGTGCCAGCAGCTTGTATCGTCGTGGGGCAGGGGCCTCTCTCTCGGGTGGCTACACCTTC.

CDR3 amino acids: CASSLVPSGGSGSDTQYF. The CDR3 coding sequence is TGCGCCAGCAGCTTGGTACCCTCCGGCGGGAGCGGCTCAGATACGCAGTATTTT. V gene TRBV5-1 combines with J gene TRBJ2-3, with 7 bases fitting TRBD2. The CDR3 consists of 18 residues. Germline CDR1 reads SGHRS; CDR2 reads YFSETQ. The junction had 14 bases not matched to a gene; V was cut back by 0 bases and J by 4 bases.

The rearrangement links TRBV29-1 to TRBJ2-1; 8 bases fit TRBD1. Per the germline V gene, CDR1 is SQVTM and CDR2 is ANQGSEA. This CDR3 has 17 amino acids. J lost 7 bases, V lost 7 bases, and 21 bases had no gene match. The CDR3 nucleotides are TGCAGCGGAACCGGGACAGGATTTCGTCGCCGAGAGAATGAGCAGTTCTTC. Translating gives CSGTGTGFRRRENEQFF.

The rearrangement uses TRBV19 and TRBJ2-2, with 8 bases that match TRBD1. The CDR3 spans 16 residues. CDR1 LNHDA and CDR2 SQIVND come from the germline V gene (reference sequence). J gave up 0 bases and V 6 bases, and 6 bases lay outside the gene matches. This CDR3 is CASRAPGQANTGELFF. The CDR3 DNA reads TGTGCCAGTAGAGCACCGGGACAGGCGAACACCGGGGAGCTGTTTTTT. The variable domain in full, completed from reference TRBV19 and TRBJ2-2, reads DGGITQSPKYLFRKEGQNVTLSCEQNLNHDAMYWYRQDPGQGLRLIYYSQIVNDFQKGDIAEGYSVSREKKESFPLTVTSAQKNPTAFYLCASRAPGQANTGELFFGEGSRLTVL.

This clone came up many times. This chain links TRBV28 with TRBJ1-2; no reliable D call. Trimming shortened V by 6 bases and J by 1 base, and 12 bases separated the two germline ends. The CDR3 loop spans 14 amino acids. Germline CDR1 MDHEN, CDR2 SYDVKM. Here the CDR3 reads CASSSSPLNYGYTF. The DNA for the CDR3 is TGTGCCAGCAGCTCGAGCCCTCTTAACTATGGCTACACCTTC.

This clone was recorded once. The J gene is TRBJ1-4, the V gene TRBV4-1; 7 positions agree with TRBD1. This CDR3 spans 14 amino acids. Germline V lookup: CDR1 MGHRA, CDR2 YSYEKL. J was trimmed by 8 bases and V by 1 base; bases with no gene match: 4. CDR3 sequence reads: CASSQVGQDEKLFF. CDR3 sequence (DNA): TGCGCCAGCAGCCAAGTCGGACAGGACGAAAAACTGTTTTTT.

This clone was found once. This chain joins TRBV6-1 and TRBJ2-5, with 12 bases aligning to TRBD2. CDR3 length: 14 residues. CDR1 is MNHNS and CDR2 is SASEGT in the germline V gene. V dropped 4 bases and J dropped 4; count of bases not matched to a gene: 1. The CDR3 DNA follows: TGTGCCAGCAGTGCACTAGCGGGAGGAGAGACCCAGTACTTC. The encoded protein is CASSALAGGETQYF.

V usage is TRBV2 and J usage is TRBJ2-7; weak D call: TRBD1 (7 bases). Germline loops: CDR1 SNHLY, CDR2 FYNNEI. The CDR3 totals 15 residues. V lost 2 bases and J lost 4, with 15 bases in between. Here the CDR3 reads CASSESRQGGYEQYF. CDR3 DNA: TGTGCCAGCAGTGAAAGTAGACAGGGAGGTTACGAGCAGTACTTC.

The gene calls are TRBV29-1 and TRBJ2-7; weak D call: TRBD2 (7 bases). Per the germline V gene, CDR1 is SQVTM and CDR2 is ANQGSEA. The CDR3 is 12 amino acids. Trimming stripped 1 base from V and 6 bases from J, with 10 bases between. The CDR3 DNA follows: TGCAGCGTTGAAGTCGGGGGGCGCGAGCAGTACTTC. Its protein is CSVEVGGREQYF.

In its sample, this clone was seen a few times. The chain combines TRBV16 with TRBJ2-3, with 10 positions matching TRBD2. The CDR3 has 13 amino acids. The germline V gene encodes CDR1 KGHSY and CDR2 FQNENV. Losses at the gene ends were 2 bases for V and 10 bases for J; bases not matched to a gene: 3. The CDR3 nucleotides read TGTGCCAGCAGCCAACCTAGCGGGAGTTCGCAGTATTTT. Translating it yields CASSQPSGSSQYF.

The rearrangement joins TRBV29-1 to TRBJ2-2, with TRBD2 matching 8 bases. V shed 3 bases, J shed 5 bases, and the junction held 8 bases outside the gene matches. The CDR3 is 15 residues long. The germline CDR1 and CDR2 sequences are SQVTM and ANQGSEA. In DNA, the CDR3 is TGCAGCGTTGAGCCAGCGGGAGTGGAAACCGGGGAGCTGTTTTTT. Translating gives CSVEPAGVETGELFF.

The genes are TRBV7-9 and TRBJ2-7; 7 nucleotides match TRBD2. The length of the CDR3 is 16 residues. The V segment lost 5 bases and the J segment 9 bases; nucleotides outside the gene matches: 19. Germline CDR1 SEHNR, CDR2 FQNEAQ (reference sequence). CDR3 amino acids: CASSPDLSGLETGQYF. For the CDR3, the DNA is TGTGCCAGCAGCCCCGATCTTAGCGGGTTGGAGACTGGGCAGTACTTC.

The chain is built from TRBV15 and TRBJ2-7, with 10 bases that match TRBD2. Germline CDR1 LNHNV, CDR2 YYDKDF (reference sequence). This CDR3 has 16 residues. V lost 1 base to trimming and J lost 2 bases; unmatched junction nucleotides: 5. The CDR3 loop reads CATSRGASGRAYEQYF. CDR3 bases: TGTGCCACCAGCAGAGGAGCGAGCGGGAGGGCCTACGAGCAGTACTTC.

This clone was seen a few times. The CDR3 loop is CSVGERGRGGTQYF. The CDR3 DNA reads TGCAGCGTTGGAGAAAGGGGAAGAGGGGGAACCCAGTACTTC. This chain connects TRBV29-1 to TRBJ2-5; perhaps TRBD1 as D (6 bases). The germline V and J ends were trimmed by 4 bases and 8 bases, with 20 bases remaining between them. The germline V gene has CDR1 SQVTM and CDR2 ANQGSEA. The CDR3 spans 14 residues.

The rearrangement links TRBV4-2 to TRBJ2-7; D remains unclear. Germline values: CDR1 LGHNA, CDR2 YNFKEQ. V lost 0 bases and J lost 4, with 10 bases in between. The CDR3 covers 14 residues. As DNA, the CDR3 is TGTGCCAGCAGCCAAGAAATCGTGTCGTACGAGCAGTACTTC. It encodes CASSQEIVSYEQYF.

The J gene is TRBJ2-3, the V gene TRBV29-1; D gene ambiguous. V was trimmed by 1 base and J by 2 bases, leaving 13 bases between them. The CDR3 length is 15 residues. Germline V gives CDR1 SQVTM, CDR2 ANQGSEA. For the CDR3, the DNA is TGCAGCGTTGAAGGGCTTCTCGCTCCCACAGATACGCAGTATTTT. Its translation: CSVEGLLAPTDTQYF.

V and J are TRBV2 and TRBJ1-5; perhaps TRBD1 as D (6 bases). Germline values: CDR1 SNHLY, CDR2 FYNNEI. The V end lost 4 bases, the J end lost 10 bases, and 20 bases lay between the germline ends. CDR3 size: 15 residues. CDR3 residues: CASSVETPPQGPQHF. CDR3 bases: TGTGCCAGCAGTGTGGAGACACCTCCACAGGGACCCCAGCATTTT.

The rearrangement joins TRBV6-6 to TRBJ2-2; maybe TRBD1 (5 bases). Germline V lookup: CDR1 MNHNY, CDR2 SVGAGI (reference sequence). V was cut by 2 bases and J by 6 bases, with 16 bases left in between. The CDR3 extends over 16 amino acids. The CDR3 DNA is TGTGCCAGCAGTTACCCCGGACAAATGGTGTCCGGGGAGCTGTTTTTT. Its protein product is CASSYPGQMVSGELFF.

This chain links TRBV19 with TRBJ1-5; D ambiguous. V dropped 9 bases and J dropped 0 bases, with 12 bases sitting between them. The CDR3 sequence is 14 residues long. From germline, CDR1 is LNHDA and CDR2 SQIVND (reference sequence). The CDR3 coding sequence is TGTGCCAGCCAAGGAGGGATTAGCAATCAGCCCCAGCATTTT. Its protein product is CASQGGISNQPQHF.

The chain is built from TRBV14 and TRBJ2-5, with 7 bases lining up with TRBD2. The germline gives CDR1 SGHDN, CDR2 FVKESK. V shed 0 bases, J shed 2 bases, and the junction held 12 bases outside the gene matches. This CDR3 has 18 amino acids. CDR3 DNA: TGTGCCAGCAGCCAAGATTTCCGGCGGGGGAGGACACAAGAGACCCAGTACTTC. Its translation: CASSQDFRRGRTQETQYF.

This clone was seen a handful of times. V and J are TRBV5-1 and TRBJ1-2; D is perhaps TRBD1 (5 bases). V lost 0 bases and J lost 4, with 10 bases in between. This CDR3 has 14 residues. Germline values: CDR1 SGHRS, CDR2 YFSETQ. CDR3 region: CASSLVQGSYGYTF. CDR3 sequence (DNA): TGCGCCAGCAGCTTGGTTCAGGGTTCCTATGGCTACACCTTC. The full variable domain, in which reference TRBV5-1 and TRBJ1-2 provide the parts outside the CDR3, is KAGVTQTPRYLIKTRGQQVTLSCSPISGHRSVSWYQQTPGQGLQFLFEYFSETQRNKGNFPGRFSGRQFSNSRSEMNVSTLELGDSALYLCASSLVQGSYGYTFGSGTRLTVV.